The clone carrying this T cell receptor beta chain was counted only a few times. Antigen: not known. From the reads, TCRdb called clonotypes with MiXCR, one entry per CDR3 protein. Of tens of thousands of distinct CDR3 sequences detected, 20% appear once; the ten largest clones hold about 18%. This record belongs to a study of T cell repertoires in cytomegalovirus infection. This CDR3 spans 12 amino acids. V was clipped by 4 bases and J by 2 bases, with 4 bases between them. Germline V gene data show CDR1 as ENHRY and CDR2 as SYGVKD. This clonotype was obtained from a human donor in good health (CMV status not recorded). Some clones in this sample may be carry-over from other donors' samples. The source material was PBMCs, sequenced either directly or after in vitro stimulation (not recorded which). V is TRBV10-3 and J is TRBJ2-3; D gene uncertain. In nucleotides, the CDR3 is TGTGCCATCAGTGGAGACACAGATACGCAGTATTTT. Protein sequence: CAISGDTDTQYF.